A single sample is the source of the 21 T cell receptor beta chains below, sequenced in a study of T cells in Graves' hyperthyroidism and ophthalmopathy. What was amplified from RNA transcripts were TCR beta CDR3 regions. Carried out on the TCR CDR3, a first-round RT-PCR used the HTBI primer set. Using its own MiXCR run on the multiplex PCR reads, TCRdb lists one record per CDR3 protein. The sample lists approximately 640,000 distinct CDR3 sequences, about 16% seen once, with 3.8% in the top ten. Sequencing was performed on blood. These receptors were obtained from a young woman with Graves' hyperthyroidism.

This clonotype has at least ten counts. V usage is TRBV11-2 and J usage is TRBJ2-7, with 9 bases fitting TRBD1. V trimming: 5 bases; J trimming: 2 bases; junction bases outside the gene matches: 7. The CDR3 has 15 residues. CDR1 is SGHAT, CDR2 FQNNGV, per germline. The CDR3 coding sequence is TGTGCCAGCAGCCTCAGCGGACAGGGGACCTACGAGCAGTACTTC. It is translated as CASSLSGQGTYEQYF.

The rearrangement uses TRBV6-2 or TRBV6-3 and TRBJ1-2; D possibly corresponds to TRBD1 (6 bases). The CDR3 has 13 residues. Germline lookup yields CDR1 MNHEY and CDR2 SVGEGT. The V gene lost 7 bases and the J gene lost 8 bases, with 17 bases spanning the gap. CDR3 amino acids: CASTPGQISGYTF. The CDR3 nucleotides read TGTGCCAGCACCCCGGGACAAATTTCCGGCTACACCTTC.

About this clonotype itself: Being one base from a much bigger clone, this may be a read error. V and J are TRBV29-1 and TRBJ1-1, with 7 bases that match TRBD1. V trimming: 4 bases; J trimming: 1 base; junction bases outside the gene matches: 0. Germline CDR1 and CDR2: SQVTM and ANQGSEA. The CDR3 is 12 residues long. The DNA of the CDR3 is TGCAGCGTTGGACAGGGGAACACTGAAGCTTTCTTT. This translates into CSVGQGNTEAFF.

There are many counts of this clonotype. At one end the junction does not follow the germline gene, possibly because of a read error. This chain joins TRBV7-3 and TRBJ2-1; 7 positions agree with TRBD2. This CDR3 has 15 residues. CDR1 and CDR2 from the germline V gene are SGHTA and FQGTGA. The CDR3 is CATSLIAGVGNEQFF. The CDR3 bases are TGTGCCACCAGCTTAATTGCGGGAGTGGGCAATGAGCAGTTCTTC.

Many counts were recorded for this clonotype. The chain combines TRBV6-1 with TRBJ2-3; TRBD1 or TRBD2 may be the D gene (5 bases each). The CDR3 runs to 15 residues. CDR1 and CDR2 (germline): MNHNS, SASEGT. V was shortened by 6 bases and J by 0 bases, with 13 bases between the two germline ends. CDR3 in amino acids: CASSPDGASTDTQYF. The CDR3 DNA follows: TGTGCCAGCAGCCCCGACGGGGCTAGCACAGATACGCAGTATTTT.

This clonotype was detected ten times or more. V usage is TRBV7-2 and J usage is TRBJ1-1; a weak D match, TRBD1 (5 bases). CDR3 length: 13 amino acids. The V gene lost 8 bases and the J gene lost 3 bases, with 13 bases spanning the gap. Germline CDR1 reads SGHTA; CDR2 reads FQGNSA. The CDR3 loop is CASLRIRDTEAFF. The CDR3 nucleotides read TGTGCCAGCCTTCGGATCAGGGACACTGAAGCTTTCTTT.

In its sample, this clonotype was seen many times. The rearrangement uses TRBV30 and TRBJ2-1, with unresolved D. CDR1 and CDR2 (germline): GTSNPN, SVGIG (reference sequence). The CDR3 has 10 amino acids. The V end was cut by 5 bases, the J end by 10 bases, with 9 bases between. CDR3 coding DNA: TGTGCCTGGTCGGACGGGGAGCAGTTCTTC. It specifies CAWSDGEQFF.

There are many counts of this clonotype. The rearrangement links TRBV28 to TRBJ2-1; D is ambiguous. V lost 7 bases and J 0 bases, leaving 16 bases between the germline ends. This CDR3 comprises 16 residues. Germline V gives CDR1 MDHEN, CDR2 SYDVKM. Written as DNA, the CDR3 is TGTGCCAGCAACAGCCCCTCCGAAAGCTCCTACAATGAGCAGTTCTTC. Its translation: CASNSPSESSYNEQFF. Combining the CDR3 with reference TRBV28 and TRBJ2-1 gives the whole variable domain DVKVTQSSRYLVKRTGEKVFLECVQDMDHENMFWYRQDPGLGLRLIYFSYDVKMKEKGDIPEGYSVSREKKERFSLILESASTNQTSMYLCASNSPSESSYNEQFFGPGTRLTVL.

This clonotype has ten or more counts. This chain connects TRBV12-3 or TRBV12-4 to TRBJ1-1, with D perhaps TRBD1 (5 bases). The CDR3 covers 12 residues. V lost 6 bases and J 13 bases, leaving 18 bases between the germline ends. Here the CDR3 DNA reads TGTGCCAGCAGAGACAGTTTAGGAGGAGTTTTCTTT. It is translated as CASRDSLGGVFF.

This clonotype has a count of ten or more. CDR3 bases: TGCGCCAGCAGCGACTCACTGATGAACACTGAAGCTTTCTTT. Its translation is CASSDSLMNTEAFF. The V and J genes are TRBV10-2 and TRBJ1-1, with D uncertain. This CDR3 has 14 amino acids. Germline V gene lookup returns CDR1 WSHSY and CDR2 SAAADI. Trimming left V 6 bases short and J 0 bases short, with 11 bases between.

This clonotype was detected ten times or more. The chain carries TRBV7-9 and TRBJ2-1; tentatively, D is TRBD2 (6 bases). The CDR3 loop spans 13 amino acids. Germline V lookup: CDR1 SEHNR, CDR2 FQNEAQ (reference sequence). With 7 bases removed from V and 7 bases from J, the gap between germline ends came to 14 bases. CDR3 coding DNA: TGTGCCAGCACCAGACTAGGTTTAAATGAGCAGTTCTTC. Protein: CASTRLGLNEQFF.

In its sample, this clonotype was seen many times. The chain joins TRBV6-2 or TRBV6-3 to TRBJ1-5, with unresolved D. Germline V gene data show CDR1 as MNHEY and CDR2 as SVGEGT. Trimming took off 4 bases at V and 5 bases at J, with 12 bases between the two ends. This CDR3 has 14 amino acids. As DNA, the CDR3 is TGTGCCAGCAGTTCCTCAGTGCGCGATCAGCCCCAGCATTTT. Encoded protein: CASSSSVRDQPQHF.

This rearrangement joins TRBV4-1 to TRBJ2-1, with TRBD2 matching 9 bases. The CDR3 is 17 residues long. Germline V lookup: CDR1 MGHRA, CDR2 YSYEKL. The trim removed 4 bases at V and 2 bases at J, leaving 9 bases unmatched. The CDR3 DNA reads TGCGCCAGCAGCCCAGGGGTAGCGGGAGTTCCCTACAATGAGCAGTTCTTC. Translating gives CASSPGVAGVPYNEQFF.

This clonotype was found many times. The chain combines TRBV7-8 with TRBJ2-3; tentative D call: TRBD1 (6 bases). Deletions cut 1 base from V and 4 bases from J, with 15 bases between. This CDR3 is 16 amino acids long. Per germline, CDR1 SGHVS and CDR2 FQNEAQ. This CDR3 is CASSLEVPRGADTQYF. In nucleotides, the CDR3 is TGTGCCAGCAGCTTAGAAGTTCCCAGGGGCGCAGATACGCAGTATTTT.

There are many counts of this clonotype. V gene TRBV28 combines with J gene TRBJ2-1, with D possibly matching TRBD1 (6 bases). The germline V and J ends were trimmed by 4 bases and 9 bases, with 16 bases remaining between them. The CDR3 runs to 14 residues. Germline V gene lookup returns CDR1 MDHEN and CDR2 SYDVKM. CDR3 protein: CASSSGNRVTEQFF. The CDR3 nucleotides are TGTGCCAGCAGTTCCGGAAACAGGGTTACTGAGCAGTTCTTC.

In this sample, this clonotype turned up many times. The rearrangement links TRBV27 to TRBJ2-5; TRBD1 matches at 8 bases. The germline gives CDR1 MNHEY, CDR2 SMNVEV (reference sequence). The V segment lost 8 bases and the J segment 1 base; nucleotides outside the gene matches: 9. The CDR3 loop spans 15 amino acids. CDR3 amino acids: CASSVGQGLQETQYF. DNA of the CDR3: TGTGCCAGCTCGGTCGGACAGGGCCTCCAAGAGACCCAGTACTTC.

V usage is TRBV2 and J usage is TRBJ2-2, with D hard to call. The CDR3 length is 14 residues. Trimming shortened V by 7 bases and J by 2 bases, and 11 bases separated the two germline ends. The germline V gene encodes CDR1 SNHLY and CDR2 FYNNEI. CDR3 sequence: CASMANFNTGELFF. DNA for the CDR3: TGTGCCAGCATGGCTAATTTCAACACCGGGGAGCTGTTTTTT. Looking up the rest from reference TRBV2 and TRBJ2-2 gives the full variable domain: EPEVTQTPSHQVTQMGQEVILRCVPISNHLYFYWYRQILGQKVEFLVSFYNNEISEKSEIFDDQFSVERPDGSNFTLKIRSTKLEDSAMYFCASMANFNTGELFFGEGSRLTVL.

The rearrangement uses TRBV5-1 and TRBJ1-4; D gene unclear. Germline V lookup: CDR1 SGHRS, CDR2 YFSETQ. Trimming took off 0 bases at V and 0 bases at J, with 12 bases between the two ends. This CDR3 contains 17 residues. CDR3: CASSLVENPATNEKLFF. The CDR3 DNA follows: TGCGCCAGCAGCTTGGTGGAGAACCCGGCAACTAATGAAAAACTGTTTTTT.

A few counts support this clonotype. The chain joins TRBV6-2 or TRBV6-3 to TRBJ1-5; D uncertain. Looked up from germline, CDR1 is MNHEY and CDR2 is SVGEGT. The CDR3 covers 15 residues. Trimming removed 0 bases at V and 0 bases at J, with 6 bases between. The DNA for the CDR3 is TGTGCCAGCAGTTACTCGGACGGTAGCAATCAGCCCCAGCATTTT. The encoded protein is CASSYSDGSNQPQHF.

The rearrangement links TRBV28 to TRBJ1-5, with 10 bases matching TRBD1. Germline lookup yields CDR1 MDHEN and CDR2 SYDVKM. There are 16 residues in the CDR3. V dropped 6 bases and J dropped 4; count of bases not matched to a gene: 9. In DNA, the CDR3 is TGTGCCAGCAGGCGTGGACAGGGGGTAAGAAATCAGCCCCAGCATTTT. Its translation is CASRRGQGVRNQPQHF.

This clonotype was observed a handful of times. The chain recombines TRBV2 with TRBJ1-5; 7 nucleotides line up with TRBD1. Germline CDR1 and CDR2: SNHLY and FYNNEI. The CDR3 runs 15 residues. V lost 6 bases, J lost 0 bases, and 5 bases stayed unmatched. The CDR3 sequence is CASSWDSYSNQPQHF. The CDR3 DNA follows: TGTGCCAGCAGCTGGGACAGTTATAGCAATCAGCCCCAGCATTTT.